These 19 T cell receptor beta chains were all obtained from the same sample, sequenced in a study of technical replicates of blood from a handful of donors. Produced via immunoSEQ multiplex PCR; TCRdb's table is partial and in-frame only. The table includes roughly 70,000 clones, around nine tenths detected once. The sequenced sample was PBMCs. These receptors originate from a human donor in good health. Some clones in this sample may be carry-over from other donors' samples.

V and J are TRBV5-1 and TRBJ2-1, with D tentatively TRBD2 (5 bases). The germline CDR1 and CDR2 sequences are SGHRS and YFSETQ. CDR3 length: 15 amino acids. V gave up 4 bases and J gave up 3 bases, with 14 bases separating them. The CDR3 region is CASSPDYSHYNEQFF. CDR3 DNA sequence: TGCGCCAGCAGCCCCGACTATAGCCACTACAATGAGCAGTTCTTC.

The chain joins TRBV7-2 to TRBJ2-7, with TRBD2 matching over 9 bases. With V trimmed by 5 bases and J by 11 bases, 13 bases remained unmatched. CDR1 SGHTA and CDR2 FQGNSA come from the germline V gene. CDR3 size: 14 residues. The CDR3 reads CASSPGAGGGLEYF. CDR3 coding DNA: TGTGCCAGCAGCCCCGGGGCGGGAGGGGGGTTAGAGTACTTC.

CDR3 region: CASSFERGSTQYF. CDR3 nucleotide sequence: TGTGCCAGCAGCTTTGAGCGGGGAAGTACGCAGTATTTT. The V and J genes are TRBV5-5 and TRBJ2-3; 7 bases are shared with TRBD2. This CDR3 has 13 amino acids. CDR1 is SGHKS, CDR2 YYEKEE, per germline (reference sequence). The junction had 5 bases not matched to a gene; V was cut back by 2 bases and J by 8 bases.

V gene TRBV19 combines with J gene TRBJ2-6; D ambiguous. CDR3 size: 15 residues. From germline, CDR1 is LNHDA and CDR2 SQIVND (reference sequence). V lost 3 bases, J lost 0 bases, and 6 bases lay in between. CDR3 in DNA: TGTGCCAGTAGTATGTATCCCTCTGGGGCCAACGTCCTGACTTTC. Its protein is CASSMYPSGANVLTF.

The chain links TRBV6-5 to TRBJ1-1; D ambiguous. Germline CDR1 reads MNHEY; CDR2 reads SVGAGI. Trimming pared 7 bases from V and 1 base from J, leaving 10 bases between. CDR3 length: 13 residues. The CDR3 DNA reads as TGTGCCAGCACTAACCCCACGAACACTGAAGCTTTCTTT. Translation: CASTNPTNTEAFF.

The gene calls are TRBV29-1 and TRBJ1-2, with a weak D call TRBD1 (6 bases). V was cut by 6 bases and J by 1 base, with 9 bases left in between. Germline CDR1 and CDR2: SQVTM and ANQGSEA. This CDR3 contains 12 residues. The CDR3 bases are TGCAGCGTAAGGGGGAATAACTATGGCTACACCTTC. Its translation: CSVRGNNYGYTF.

In this sample, this clone turned up once. This chain uses TRBV7-9 with TRBJ1-5; TRBD1 might be the D (6 bases). This CDR3 has 15 residues. Per the germline V gene, CDR1 is SEHNR and CDR2 is FQNEAQ (reference sequence). V was trimmed by 10 bases and J by 6 bases, leaving 22 bases between them. CDR3 bases: TGTGCCACCACCCCCGCGGGCACAGGGACTCAGCCCCAGCATTTT. Residues: CATTPAGTGTQPQHF.

The table lists this clone with a count of one. The CDR3 DNA reads TGTGCCAGCAGCTCCAACAGGGGATCAAGGGGCTACACCTTC. This sequence encodes CASSSNRGSRGYTF. The chain carries TRBV5-8 and TRBJ1-2, with 7 bases aligning to TRBD1. Trimming removed 3 bases from V and 8 bases from J; junction bases left unmatched: 10. CDR1 and CDR2 (germline): SGHTS, YDEGEE. CDR3 length equals 14 residues.

The chain recombines TRBV10-3 with TRBJ2-1; maybe TRBD2 (6 bases). Germline V CDR1 and CDR2: ENHRY, SYGVKD. The CDR3 runs to 15 residues. The V end lost 2 bases, the J end lost 4 bases, and 12 bases lay between the germline ends. The CDR3 here is CAISERGRGYNEQFF. Written as DNA, the CDR3 is TGTGCCATCAGTGAGAGAGGGCGGGGTTACAATGAGCAGTTCTTC.

The gene calls are TRBV19 and TRBJ2-2; possibly TRBD1 for D (7 bases). Trimming took off 9 bases at V and 4 bases at J, with 18 bases between the two ends. The germline V gene encodes CDR1 LNHDA and CDR2 SQIVND (reference sequence). This CDR3 contains 15 residues. The CDR3 region is CASQTAGGSTGELFF. CDR3 nucleotide sequence: TGTGCCAGCCAGACCGCAGGGGGGAGCACCGGGGAGCTGTTTTTT.

This clone was seen more than once but under ten times. The chain is built from TRBV7-9 and TRBJ2-1; 7 bases map to TRBD2. Trimming took 5 bases from V and 9 from J; bases not matched to a gene: 19. From germline, CDR1 is SEHNR and CDR2 FQNEAQ (reference sequence). The CDR3 is 17 amino acids. The CDR3 coding sequence is TGTGCCAGCAGCCCCCGCGGTTGGTGGGAGGGCGTCGGTGAGCAGTTCTTC. Translation: CASSPRGWWEGVGEQFF.

The chain employs TRBV6-5 and TRBJ1-2; D not certain. Trimming shortened V by 0 bases and J by 7 bases, and 15 bases separated the two germline ends. CDR3 length equals 15 residues. In germline, CDR1 is MNHEY, CDR2 SVGAGI. The CDR3 loop reads CASSYSGSLMGGYTF. The CDR3 DNA reads as TGTGCCAGCAGTTACTCCGGGTCTTTAATGGGTGGCTACACCTTC.

The genes are TRBV5-6 and TRBJ2-7; possibly TRBD1 for D (6 bases). The CDR3 sequence is 13 residues long. V lost 4 bases to trimming and J lost 5 bases, with 13 bases between them. The germline CDR1 and CDR2 sequences are SGHDT and YYEEEE. CDR3 region: CASSPMDRDEQYF. As DNA, the CDR3 is TGTGCCAGCAGCCCAATGGACAGAGACGAGCAGTACTTC.

This chain joins TRBV5-6 and TRBJ1-2; D is possibly TRBD1 (6 bases). V was trimmed by 1 base and J by 8 bases, leaving 18 bases between them. There are 15 residues in the CDR3. Germline CDR1 is SGHDT and CDR2 is YYEEEE. The CDR3 reads CASSLTGLRGEGYTF. CDR3 nucleotide sequence: TGTGCCAGCAGCTTGACAGGGTTAAGGGGTGAAGGCTACACCTTC. Supplemented by reference TRBV5-6 and TRBJ1-2, the full variable domain reads DAGVTQSPTHLIKTRGQQVTLRCSPKSGHDTVSWYQQALGQGPQFIFQYYEEEERQRGNFPDRFSGHQFPNYSSELNVNALLLGDSALYLCASSLTGLRGEGYTFGSGTRLTVV.

CDR3 residues: CASGFGGTQETQYF. The CDR3 region has the DNA TGTGCTAGTGGTTTTGGGGGCACCCAAGAGACCCAGTACTTC. The V call is TRBV12-5, the J call TRBJ2-5; D is perhaps TRBD1 (6 bases). This CDR3 is built from 14 residues. V lost 3 bases and J 1 base, leaving 9 bases between the germline ends. Germline lookup yields CDR1 LGHNT and CDR2 FRNRAP.

The J gene is TRBJ2-3, the V gene TRBV27; D gene unclear. Germline CDR1 reads MNHEY; CDR2 reads SMNVEV (reference sequence). The CDR3 length is 13 residues. Trimming removed 7 bases at V and 4 bases at J, with 12 bases between. Here the CDR3 reads CASKLQLADTQYF. CDR3 coding DNA: TGTGCCAGCAAGTTGCAACTGGCAGATACGCAGTATTTT.

This sequence joins TRBV5-1 and TRBJ1-4, with a tentative D call TRBD1 (5 bases). Germline V gene sequence: CDR1 SGHRS, CDR2 YFSETQ. The CDR3 is 13 amino acids. The germline V and J ends were trimmed by 3 bases and 8 bases, with 11 bases remaining between them. This CDR3 reads CASSSGGTEKLFF. The CDR3 region has the DNA TGCGCCAGCAGCTCCGGGGGTACGGAAAAACTGTTTTTT.

The chain employs TRBV7-9 and TRBJ1-1, with D maybe TRBD1 (5 bases). V lost 4 bases to trimming and J lost 3 bases, with 12 bases between them. The CDR3 runs 14 residues. Germline lookup yields CDR1 SEHNR and CDR2 FQNEAQ (reference sequence). CDR3 residues: CASSWIAGDTEAFF. The CDR3 coding sequence is TGTGCCAGCAGCTGGATCGCGGGGGACACTGAAGCTTTCTTT.

V gene TRBV4-3 combines with J gene TRBJ2-5; weak D call: TRBD2 (6 bases). The CDR3 has 15 residues. Trimming stripped 4 bases from V and 2 bases from J, with 14 bases between. Germline-derived CDR1 and CDR2 are LGHNA and YSLEER. The CDR3 sequence is CASSPNPAGQETQYF. The DNA of the CDR3 is TGCGCCAGCAGCCCGAACCCCGCGGGGCAAGAGACCCAGTACTTC.